This is a list of T cell receptor beta chains from one sample in a study of T cell responses to AZD1222 COVID-19 vaccine. TCRdb's table, derived via immunoSEQ multiplex PCR, lists solely in-frame clones and lacks some. The repertoire holds around 120,000 clones, with approximately 92% as singletons. The source material was peripheral blood, sampled on day 0 of AZD1222 vaccination. All receptors come from an adult in good health. CDR3s include the opening cysteine and the closing phenylalanine or tryptophan. D genes are given only for firm matches.

TRBJ1-2 TRBV3-1/TRBV3-2 - CASSQDVSGYTF
TRBJ1-1 TRBV29-1 TRBD1 CSVDRDRGNTEAFF
TRBJ2-1 TRBV7-9 - CASSLFVF
TRBJ1-1 TRBV21-1 - CASSKEQGAKDGGTEAFF
TRBJ2-1 TRBV27 TRBD2 CASSLYGLAGFSEQFF
TRBJ2-3 TRBV7-2 - CASSLGADTQYF
TRBJ1-5 TRBV4-2 - CASSLSVGQPQHF
TRBJ1-2 TRBV6-6 - CASSETANYGYTF
TRBJ1-2 TRBV25-1 - CASSLGQNGYTF
TRBJ1-4 TRBV28 - CASSLWEKLFF
TRBJ2-7 TRBV12-5 TRBD2 CASALGEGLYEQYF
TRBJ2-3 TRBV2 TRBD2 CASSAGTSLTDTQYF
TRBJ2-7 TRBV24-1 - CATSDPTEGDYEQYF
TRBJ1-1 TRBV10-3 - CAISESTRVNTEAFF
TRBJ2-7 TRBV9 TRBD2 CASSEAGTSSYEQYF
TRBJ2-7 TRBV5-1 - CASSSTRGGDEQYF
TRBJ2-3 TRBV28 - CASPPAGRPSTDTQYF
TRBJ1-5 TRBV2 - CASSPDSGVGSNQPQHF
TRBJ2-6 TRBV7-8 - CASSLLPLRAPSSGANVLTF
TRBJ2-7 TRBV3-1/TRBV3-2 TRBD1 CASSPRDRGYYEQYF
TRBJ1-1 TRBV5-1 - CASNADRTEAFF
TRBJ1-2 TRBV18 - CASSPRGQSGYTF
TRBJ2-1 TRBV11-2 - CASSLQLDNEQFF
TRBJ2-3 TRBV5-4 TRBD2 CASRETSGGSTDTQYF
TRBJ1-5 TRBV7-2 TRBD1 CASSRDRGAYQPQHF
TRBJ1-1 TRBV5-1 - CASSPEDLSTEAFF
TRBJ1-4 TRBV6-5 - CASSYRQLNEKLFF
TRBJ2-1 TRBV19 - CASSGLNEQFF
TRBJ2-2 TRBV5-1 TRBD1 CASSLARTGGNTGELFF
TRBJ1-5 TRBV19 - CASSYKRNSNQPQHF
TRBJ1-1 TRBV9 TRBD1 CASSVGGRQGSTEAFF
TRBJ2-3 TRBV5-4 - CASSLEGRTDTQYF
TRBJ2-2 TRBV9 - CASSPGKHDTGELFF
TRBJ2-2 TRBV30 - CAWNRKPAGELFF
TRBJ2-1 TRBV2 - CASRGPSYNEQFF
TRBJ1-2 TRBV13 TRBD1 CASSRDRVRGYTF
TRBJ1-6 TRBV10-2 TRBD1 CASSAETGPWAPLHF